A single sample is the source of the 16 T cell receptor beta chains below, sequenced in a study of T cell changes during pregnancy in multiple sclerosis. The table came from immunoSEQ multiplex PCR; TCRdb's copy has only in-frame clones and leaves some out. The data hold about 75,000 clones, with over 80% observed a single time. This specimen consisted of CD4+ T cells from peripheral blood mononuclear cells, obtained before pregnancy. These receptors came from a female donor with multiple sclerosis, enrolled in a pregnancy study.

The J gene is TRBJ2-7, the V gene TRBV30, with D possibly matching TRBD2 (6 bases). This CDR3 has 13 residues. V lost 2 bases to trimming and J lost 6 bases, with 14 bases between them. Germline CDR1 and CDR2: GTSNPN and SVGIG (reference sequence). The CDR3 here is CAWSHGGMVEQYF. DNA of the CDR3: TGTGCCTGGAGTCACGGGGGAATGGTCGAGCAGTACTTC.

The gene calls are TRBV5-1 and TRBJ2-7, with 8 positions matching TRBD1. Per germline, CDR1 SGHRS and CDR2 YFSETQ. V gave up 4 bases and J gave up 0 bases; unmatched junction bases: 6. This CDR3 is 15 amino acids long. The CDR3 region has the DNA TGCGCCAGCAGCAACGGACAGGGTAGCTCCTACGAGCAGTACTTC. It encodes CASSNGQGSSYEQYF.

The chain combines TRBV2 with TRBJ2-4; possibly TRBD2 for D (6 bases). There are 12 residues in the CDR3. V dropped 11 bases and J dropped 11 bases, with 19 bases sitting between them. Germline V gene lookup returns CDR1 SNHLY and CDR2 FYNNEI. The CDR3 reads CASGGLRFVQYF. In DNA, the CDR3 is TGTGCCTCCGGGGGACTCCGTTTTGTTCAGTACTTC.

The V gene is TRBV5-1, the J gene TRBJ2-3; maybe TRBD2 (6 bases). Germline loops: CDR1 SGHRS, CDR2 YFSETQ. The CDR3 sequence is 14 residues long. The ends were cut back, 5 bases at V and 5 bases at J, with 15 bases in the middle. The CDR3 is CASRVAVGEDTQYF. Here the CDR3 DNA reads TGCGCCAGCAGGGTAGCGGTCGGGGAAGATACGCAGTATTTT.

J is TRBJ1-6 and V is TRBV29-1; possible D gene TRBD1, 6 bases. Trimming cost V 4 bases and J 5 bases, with 12 bases left between them. The CDR3 is 14 amino acids. Germline CDR1 reads SQVTM; CDR2 reads ANQGSEA. This CDR3 is CSVALTGDNSPLHF. CDR3 DNA: TGCAGCGTTGCCTTGACAGGCGATAATTCACCCCTCCACTTT.

The chain employs TRBV2 and TRBJ2-5; TRBD2 aligns across 7 bases. CDR1 SNHLY and CDR2 FYNNEI come from the germline V gene. V was pared by 7 bases and J by 3 bases, with 14 bases of the junction left unmatched. There are 16 residues in the CDR3. The CDR3 DNA reads TGTGCCAGCACCAAAAGTGAGGTCGCGGGGGAAGAGACCCAGTACTTC. Its protein product is CASTKSEVAGEETQYF.

The V and J genes are TRBV25-1 and TRBJ2-1, with 9 positions matching TRBD1. V trimming: 2 bases; J trimming: 0 bases; junction bases outside the gene matches: 2. The CDR3 runs to 16 residues. Germline V CDR1 and CDR2: MGHDK, SYGVNS. The CDR3 nucleotides are TGTGCCAGCAGTGAAATGACAGGGGGCTCCTACAATGAGCAGTTCTTC. Residues: CASSEMTGGSYNEQFF.

The chain links TRBV21-1 to TRBJ2-7; TRBD1, as called in the table, went unchecked against the DNA. TRBV21-1 is a pseudogene. The CDR3 spans 14 residues. The CDR3 DNA follows: TGTGCCAGCAGCAAAGGGGGACAGGGGAACGAGCAGTACTTC. Its protein product is CASSKGGQGNEQYF.

This chain links TRBV27 with TRBJ1-4; 7 nucleotides align to TRBD1. The CDR3 consists of 15 residues. V was pared by 5 bases and J by 8 bases, with 11 bases of the junction left unmatched. Germline lookup yields CDR1 MNHEY and CDR2 SMNVEV (reference sequence). CDR3 in DNA: TGTGCCAGCAGTCAACAAACAGGGGTCGGGGAAAAACTGTTTTTT. Amino acid sequence: CASSQQTGVGEKLFF.

The chain links TRBV6-5 to TRBJ1-2; 8 nucleotides match TRBD1. The CDR3 spans 12 residues. J was trimmed by 7 bases and V by 7 bases; bases with no gene match: 5. The V gene's germline CDR1 is MNHEY and CDR2 SVGAGI. Here the CDR3 DNA reads TGTGCCAGCAAGCCAGGGGGCGGTGGCTACACCTTC. Translated, it gives CASKPGGGGYTF.

This chain links TRBV30 with TRBJ2-1, with a possible D match to TRBD1 (5 bases). Trimming pared 0 bases from V and 10 bases from J, leaving 7 bases between. The CDR3 is 11 residues long. CDR1 and CDR2 from the germline V gene are GTSNPN and SVGIG (reference sequence). The chain's CDR3 is CAWSVQVEQFF. CDR3 DNA sequence: TGTGCCTGGAGTGTACAGGTCGAGCAGTTCTTC.

The chain joins TRBV25-1 to TRBJ2-1, with D possibly being TRBD1 (6 bases). The V and J ends lost 6 bases and 2 bases respectively, with 11 bases between them. The V gene's germline CDR1 is MGHDK and CDR2 SYGVNS. CDR3 size: 14 residues. The CDR3 bases are TGTGCCAGCAGACCGACAGGCCCCTACAATGAGCAGTTCTTC. Amino acids: CASRPTGPYNEQFF.

This clone turned up a few times. One junction end does not reproduce the germline sequence, and a read error may be involved. The gene calls are TRBV6-1 and TRBJ1-3; 7 bases align to TRBD1. The CDR3 has 11 residues. Germline V gives CDR1 MNHNS, CDR2 SASEGT. The CDR3 DNA reads TGTGCCAGCAGTGGCAGGACAGGCCCCTCTTTT. Its translation is CASSGRTGPSF.

The rearrangement links TRBV6-1 to TRBJ2-7; weak D call: TRBD2 (5 bases). The CDR3 is 16 residues long. CDR1 is MNHNS and CDR2 is SASEGT in the germline V gene. V was shortened by 2 bases and J by 6 bases, with 20 bases between the two germline ends. CDR3 loop: CASSETPLGSEGEQYF. The CDR3 bases are TGTGCCAGCAGTGAAACCCCACTAGGATCGGAAGGCGAGCAGTACTTC.

The chain joins TRBV7-3 to TRBJ1-1, with a possible D match to TRBD1 (6 bases). Germline V gene lookup returns CDR1 SGHTA and CDR2 FQGTGA. Trimming stripped 5 bases from V and 3 bases from J, with 10 bases between. This CDR3 spans 13 amino acids. Written as DNA, the CDR3 is TGTGCCAGCAGCATACAGGGTCACACTGAAGCTTTCTTT. Its protein is CASSIQGHTEAFF. Complete variable domain (other parts from reference TRBV7-3 and TRBJ1-1): GAGVSQTPSNKVTEKGKYVELRCDPISGHTALYWYRQSLGQGPEFLIYFQGTGAADDSGLPNDRFFAVRPEGSVSTLKIQRTERGDSAVYLCASSIQGHTEAFFGQGTRLTVV.

This chain connects TRBV2 to TRBJ2-5; 7 nucleotides align to TRBD1. Germline lookup yields CDR1 SNHLY and CDR2 FYNNEI. The length of the CDR3 is 13 residues. Trimming cost V 5 bases and J 1 base; bases outside gene matches: 1. CDR3 protein: CASSWDSQETQYF. As DNA, the CDR3 is TGTGCCAGCAGTTGGGACAGCCAAGAGACCCAGTACTTC. Full variable domain (rest looked up from reference TRBV2 and TRBJ2-5): EPEVTQTPSHQVTQMGQEVILRCVPISNHLYFYWYRQILGQKVEFLVSFYNNEISEKSEIFDDQFSVERPDGSNFTLKIRSTKLEDSAMYFCASSWDSQETQYFGPGTRLLVL.